This T cell receptor beta chain is from a study of blood T cell repertoires in COVID-19. Study-wide background: Whether acute or convalescent, the COVID-19 samples came from the United States, Italy and Spain. From T cells, B-cell-depleted T cells, or PBMCs came the material, which was cDNA or gDNA.

The repertoire was sequenced with immunoSEQ multiplex PCR; TCRdb's copy has only in-frame clones and lacks some. The sample has about 70,000 clones; 86% are singletons. While infection was still active, Seattle patients were enrolled and then followed longitudinally. The TCR comes from a man aged 40-50 years with COVID-19, enrolled during active disease. Source material: peripheral blood.

The CDR3 DNA reads TGTGCCACCCGCGGCGACGTCGGCACTGAAGCTTTCTTT. Translated, it gives CATRGDVGTEAFF. The chain carries TRBV28 and TRBJ1-1, with D uncertain. Trimming shortened V by 10 bases and J by 4 bases, and 16 bases separated the two germline ends. CDR1 MDHEN and CDR2 SYDVKM come from the germline V gene. The CDR3 sequence is 13 residues long. The variable domain in full, with the rest retrieved from reference TRBV28 and TRBJ1-1, is DVKVTQSSRYLVKRTGEKVFLECVQDMDHENMFWYRQDPGLGLRLIYFSYDVKMKEKGDIPEGYSVSREKKERFSLILESASTNQTSMYLCATRGDVGTEAFFGQGTRLTVV.